Below, 11 T cell receptor beta chains from the same sample are listed, as sequenced in a study of identical twins. MiXCR, applied by TCRdb to the 5' RACE reads, yields one record per CDR3 protein. Altogether 1.5 million to 2 million distinct CDR3 sequences are present, less than 40% being singletons, with the ten largest covering around 0.3%. The sequenced material came from cord blood. The receptors were gathered from a newborn girl in good health.

This clonotype was counted only a few times. The rearrangement links TRBV13 to TRBJ2-3; D call uncertain. Germline values: CDR1 PRHDT, CDR2 FYEKMQ (reference sequence). The V and J ends lost 5 bases and 1 base respectively, with 16 bases between them. The CDR3 covers 16 residues. DNA of the CDR3: TGTGCCAGCAGCCCTCCTCTTCTCAGAGGCACAGATACGCAGTATTTT. This encodes CASSPPLLRGTDTQYF.

This clonotype was recorded only once. This chain links TRBV30 with TRBJ2-7; TRBD2 aligns across 9 bases. The better agreement between TRBJ2-5 and the DNA end casts doubt on the J call. CDR1 and CDR2 (germline): GTSNPN, SVGIG (reference sequence). This CDR3 contains 14 residues. The CDR3 reads CAWSVGLARGTQYF. CDR3 DNA sequence: TGTGCCTGGAGTGTTGGACTAGCGAGGGGGACCCAGTACTTC.

There are many counts of this clonotype. One junction end does not reproduce the germline sequence, and a read error may be involved. The chain recombines TRBV4-1 with TRBJ2-5; unclear D gene. The CDR3 has 13 amino acids. CDR1 and CDR2 (germline): MGHRA, YSYEKL. The CDR3: CASSQVLQETQYF. The CDR3 DNA is TGTGCCAGCAGCCAAGTTCTGCAAGAGACCCAGTACTTC.

The J gene is TRBJ1-2, the V gene TRBV5-1; TRBD1 matches 8 bases. Germline-derived CDR1 and CDR2 are SGHRS and YFSETQ. The CDR3 consists of 15 residues. Losses at the gene ends were 4 bases for V and 0 bases for J; bases not matched to a gene: 5. Written as DNA, the CDR3 is TGCGCCAGCAGCCAACAGACAGGGGCTAACTATGGCTACACCTTC. Translating it yields CASSQQTGANYGYTF.

Concerning this clonotype: This may arise from a read error, as a much more abundant clone is one base away. The V call is TRBV12-3 or TRBV12-4, the J call TRBJ2-5; TRBD2 agrees at 8 bases. The end of the DNA aligns better with TRBJ2-1, so the J call may be wrong. This CDR3 has 14 residues. CDR3 region: CASSHGLAQETQFF. The CDR3 nucleotides read TGTGCCAGCAGTCATGGACTAGCCCAAGAGACCCAGTTCTTC.

This clonotype was picked up a small number of times. The chain has TRBV5-1 and TRBJ2-3; D not certain. This CDR3 spans 12 amino acids. The V end lost 5 bases, the J end lost 2 bases, and 6 bases lay between the germline ends. Germline V CDR1 and CDR2: SGHRS, YFSETQ. CDR3 protein: CASREHTDTQYF. The CDR3 coding sequence is TGCGCCAGCAGAGAGCACACAGATACGCAGTATTTT.

The CDR3 is CSAREYLGTSRQETQYF. CDR3 nucleotides: TGCAGTGCTAGAGAATATTTAGGGACTAGCCGTCAAGAGACCCAGTACTTC. This chain uses TRBV20-1 with TRBJ2-5; 9 bases align to TRBD2. The CDR3 covers 17 residues. Germline CDR1 DFQATT, CDR2 SNEGSKA (reference sequence). The V gene end was trimmed by 0 bases and the J gene end by 2 bases; junction bases not matched to a gene: 10.

Only a few counts were recorded for this clonotype. This chain joins TRBV6-5 and TRBJ2-1, with 11 bases identical to TRBD2. Unmatched junction bases numbered 12, after V lost 2 bases and J lost 3 bases. The CDR3 is 19 residues long. The germline V gene has CDR1 MNHEY and CDR2 SVGAGI. The CDR3 bases are TGTGCCAGCAGTTACAGTACCCGACTAGCGGGATTTGGCTACAATGAGCAGTTCTTC. It yields the protein CASSYSTRLAGFGYNEQFF.

The CDR3 region is CASSSPWASTDTQYF. The DNA for the CDR3 is TGTGCCAGTAGTTCGCCCTGGGCCAGCACAGATACGCAGTATTTT. This chain joins TRBV19 and TRBJ2-3; D is unresolved. Germline CDR1 is LNHDA and CDR2 is SQIVND (reference sequence). The CDR3 length is 15 residues. Trimming took 5 bases from V and 0 from J, leaving 12 bases between them.

This clonotype was seen repeatedly, ten times or more. V gene TRBV25-1 combines with J gene TRBJ2-7; D possibly corresponds to TRBD1 (5 bases). Trimming removed 6 bases from V and 0 bases from J, with 9 bases in between. This CDR3 region has 13 residues. Germline-derived CDR1 and CDR2 are MGHDK and SYGVNS. As DNA, the CDR3 is TGTGCCAGCAGGGTTGACAGCTCCTACGAGCAGTACTTC. It yields the protein CASRVDSSYEQYF.

The CDR3 loop reads CATSDGTGGNTEAFF. The CDR3 DNA reads TGTGCCACCAGTGATGGGACAGGGGGGAACACTGAAGCTTTCTTT. The chain has TRBV24-1 and TRBJ1-1, with 11 positions matching TRBD1. V lost 3 bases to trimming and J lost 1 base; unmatched junction nucleotides: 0. CDR3 length: 15 amino acids. Germline CDR1 reads KGHDR; CDR2 reads SFDVKD.